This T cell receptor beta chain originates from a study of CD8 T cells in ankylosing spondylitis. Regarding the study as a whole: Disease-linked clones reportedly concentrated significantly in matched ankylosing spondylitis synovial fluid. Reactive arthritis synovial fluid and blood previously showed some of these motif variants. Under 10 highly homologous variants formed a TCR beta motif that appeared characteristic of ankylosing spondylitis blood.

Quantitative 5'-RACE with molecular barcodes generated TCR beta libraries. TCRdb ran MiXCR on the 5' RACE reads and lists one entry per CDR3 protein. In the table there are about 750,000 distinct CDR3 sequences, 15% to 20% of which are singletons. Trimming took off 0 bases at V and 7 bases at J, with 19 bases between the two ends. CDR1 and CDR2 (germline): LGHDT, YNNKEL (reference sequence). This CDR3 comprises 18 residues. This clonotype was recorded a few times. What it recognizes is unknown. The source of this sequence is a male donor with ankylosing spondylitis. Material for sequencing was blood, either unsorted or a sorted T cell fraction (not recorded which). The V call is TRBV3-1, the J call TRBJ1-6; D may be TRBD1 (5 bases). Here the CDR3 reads CASSQDIRGRSRNSPLHF. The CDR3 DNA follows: TGTGCCAGCAGCCAAGATATTAGGGGTCGGTCCAGGAATTCACCCCTCCACTTT.